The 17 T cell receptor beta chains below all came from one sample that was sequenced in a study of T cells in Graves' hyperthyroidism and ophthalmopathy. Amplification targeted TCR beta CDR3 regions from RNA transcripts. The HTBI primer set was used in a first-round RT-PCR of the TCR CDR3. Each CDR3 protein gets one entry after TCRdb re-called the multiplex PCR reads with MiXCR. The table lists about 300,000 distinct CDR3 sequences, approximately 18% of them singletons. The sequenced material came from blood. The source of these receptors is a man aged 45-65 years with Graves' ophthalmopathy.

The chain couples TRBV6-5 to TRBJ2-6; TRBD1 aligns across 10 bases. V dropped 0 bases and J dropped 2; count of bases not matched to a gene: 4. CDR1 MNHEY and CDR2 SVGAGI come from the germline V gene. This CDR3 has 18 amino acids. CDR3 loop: CASSYSGQGYPGANVLTF. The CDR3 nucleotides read TGTGCCAGCAGTTACTCGGGACAGGGGTACCCTGGGGCCAACGTCCTGACTTTC.

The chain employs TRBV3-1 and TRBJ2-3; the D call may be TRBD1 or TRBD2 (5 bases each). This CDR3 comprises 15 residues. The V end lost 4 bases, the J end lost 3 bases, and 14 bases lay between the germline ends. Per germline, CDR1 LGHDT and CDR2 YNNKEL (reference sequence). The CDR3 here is CASSLRDDLTDTQYF. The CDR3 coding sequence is TGTGCCAGCAGCCTTCGGGACGACCTAACAGATACGCAGTATTTT.

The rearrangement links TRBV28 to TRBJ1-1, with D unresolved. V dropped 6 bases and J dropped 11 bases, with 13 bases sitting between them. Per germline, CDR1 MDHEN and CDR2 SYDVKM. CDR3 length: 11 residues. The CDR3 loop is CASSRITWAFF. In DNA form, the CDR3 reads TGTGCCAGCAGCCGGATTACTTGGGCTTTCTTT.

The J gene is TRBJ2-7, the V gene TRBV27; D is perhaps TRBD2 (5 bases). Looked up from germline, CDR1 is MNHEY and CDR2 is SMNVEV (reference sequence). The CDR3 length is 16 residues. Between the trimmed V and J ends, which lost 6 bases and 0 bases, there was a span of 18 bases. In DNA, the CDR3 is TGTGCCAGCAGCCAAGATGGTCAGGACTTCTCCTACGAGCAGTACTTC. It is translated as CASSQDGQDFSYEQYF.

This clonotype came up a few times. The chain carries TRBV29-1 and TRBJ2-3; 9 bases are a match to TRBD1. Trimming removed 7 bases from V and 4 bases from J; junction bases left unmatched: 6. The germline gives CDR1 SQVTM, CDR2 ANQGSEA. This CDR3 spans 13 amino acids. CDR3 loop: CSDRDRVADTQYF. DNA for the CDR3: TGCAGCGACCGGGACAGGGTCGCAGATACGCAGTATTTT.

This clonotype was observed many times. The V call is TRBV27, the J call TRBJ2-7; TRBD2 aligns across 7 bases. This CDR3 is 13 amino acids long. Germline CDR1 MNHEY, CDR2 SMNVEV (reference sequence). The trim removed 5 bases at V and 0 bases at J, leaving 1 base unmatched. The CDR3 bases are TGTGCCAGCAGTCGCGGGGGCTCCTACGAGCAGTACTTC. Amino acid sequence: CASSRGGSYEQYF.

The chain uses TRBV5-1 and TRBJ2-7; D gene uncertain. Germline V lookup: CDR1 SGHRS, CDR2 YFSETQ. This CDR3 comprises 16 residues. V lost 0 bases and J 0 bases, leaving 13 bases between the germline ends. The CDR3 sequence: CASSLVSLMSSYEQYF. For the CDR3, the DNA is TGCGCCAGCAGCTTGGTATCCCTAATGAGCTCCTACGAGCAGTACTTC.

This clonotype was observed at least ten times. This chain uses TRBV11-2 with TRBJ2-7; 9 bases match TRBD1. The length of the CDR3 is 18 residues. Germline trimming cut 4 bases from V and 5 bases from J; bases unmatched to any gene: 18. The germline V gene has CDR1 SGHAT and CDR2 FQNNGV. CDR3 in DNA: TGTGCCAGCAGCTCCCCTACCGGGACAGGGATTCAGGTCCACGAGCAGTACTTC. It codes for CASSSPTGTGIQVHEQYF.

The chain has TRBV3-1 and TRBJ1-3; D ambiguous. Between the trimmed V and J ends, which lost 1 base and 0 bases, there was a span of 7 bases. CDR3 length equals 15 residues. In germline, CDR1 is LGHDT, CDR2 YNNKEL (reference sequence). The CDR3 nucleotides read TGTGCCAGCAGCCAAGCCGCTAGCTCTGGAAACACCATATATTTT. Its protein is CASSQAASSGNTIYF.

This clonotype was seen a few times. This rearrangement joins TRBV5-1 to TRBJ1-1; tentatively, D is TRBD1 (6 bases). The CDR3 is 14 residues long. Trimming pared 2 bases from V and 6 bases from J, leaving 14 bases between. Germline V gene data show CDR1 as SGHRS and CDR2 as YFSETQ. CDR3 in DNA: TGCGCCAGCAGCTTCGGGGGGGGGGCGGCTGAAGCTTTCTTT. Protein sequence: CASSFGGGAAEAFF.

This CDR3 is CASSLARREAPREQYF. The CDR3 DNA reads TGTGCCAGCAGCTTAGCGCGGCGGGAGGCCCCTCGGGAGCAGTACTTC. The chain combines TRBV7-9 with TRBJ2-7, with 8 positions matching TRBD2. CDR1 and CDR2 (germline): SEHNR, FQNEAQ (reference sequence). The J segment lost 7 bases and the V segment lost 0 bases, leaving 11 bases of the junction unmatched. The CDR3 contains 16 residues. Drawing the rest from reference TRBV7-9 and TRBJ2-7, the complete variable domain is DTGVSQNPRHKITKRGQNVTFRCDPISEHNRLYWYRQTLGQGPEFLTYFQNEAQLEKSRLLSDRFSAERPKGSFSTLEIQRTEQGDSAMYLCASSLARREAPREQYFGPGTRLTVT.

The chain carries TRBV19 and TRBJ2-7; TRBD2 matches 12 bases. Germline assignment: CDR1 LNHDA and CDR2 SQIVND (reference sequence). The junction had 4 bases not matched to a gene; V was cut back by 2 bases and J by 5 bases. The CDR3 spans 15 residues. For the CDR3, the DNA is TGTGCCAGTAGTATACCGACTAGCGGGAGTAACGAGCAGTACTTC. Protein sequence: CASSIPTSGSNEQYF.

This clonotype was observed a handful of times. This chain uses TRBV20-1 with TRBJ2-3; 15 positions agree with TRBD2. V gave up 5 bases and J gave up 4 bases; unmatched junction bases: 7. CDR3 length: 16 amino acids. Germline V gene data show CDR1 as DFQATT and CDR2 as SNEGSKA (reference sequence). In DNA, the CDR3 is TGCAGTGCTGGGGGACTAGCGGGAGGAAGGTCAGATACGCAGTATTTT. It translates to CSAGGLAGGRSDTQYF.

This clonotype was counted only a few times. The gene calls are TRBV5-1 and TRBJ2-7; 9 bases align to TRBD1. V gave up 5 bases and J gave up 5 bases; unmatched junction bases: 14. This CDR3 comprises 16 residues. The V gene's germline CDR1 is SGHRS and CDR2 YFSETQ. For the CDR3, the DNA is TGCGCCAGCAGTAGGGGACCAGGGACAGGGCAGAACGAGCAGTACTTC. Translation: CASSRGPGTGQNEQYF.

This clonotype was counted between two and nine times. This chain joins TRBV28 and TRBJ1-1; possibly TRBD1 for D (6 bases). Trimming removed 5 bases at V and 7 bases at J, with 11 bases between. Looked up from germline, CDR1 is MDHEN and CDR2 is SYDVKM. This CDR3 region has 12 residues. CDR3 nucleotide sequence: TGTGCCAGCAGTGAGGGGGGCTTTGAAGCTTTCTTT. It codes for CASSEGGFEAFF.

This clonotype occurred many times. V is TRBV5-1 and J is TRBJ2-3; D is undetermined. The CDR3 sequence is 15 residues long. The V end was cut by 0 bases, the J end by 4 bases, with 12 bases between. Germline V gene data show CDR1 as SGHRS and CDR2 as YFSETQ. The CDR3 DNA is TGCGCCAGCAGCTTGGACCCTGACGCCGCAGATACGCAGTATTTT. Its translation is CASSLDPDAADTQYF. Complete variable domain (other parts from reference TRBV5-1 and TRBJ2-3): KAGVTQTPRYLIKTRGQQVTLSCSPISGHRSVSWYQQTPGQGLQFLFEYFSETQRNKGNFPGRFSGRQFSNSRSEMNVSTLELGDSALYLCASSLDPDAADTQYFGPGTRLTVL.

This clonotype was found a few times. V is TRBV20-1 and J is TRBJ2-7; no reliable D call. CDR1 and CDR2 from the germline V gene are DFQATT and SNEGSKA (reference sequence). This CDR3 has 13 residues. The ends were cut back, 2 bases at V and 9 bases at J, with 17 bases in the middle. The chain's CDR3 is CSARMDPGTGQYF. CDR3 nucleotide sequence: TGCAGTGCTAGAATGGACCCCGGAACCGGGCAGTACTTC.